This TCR beta chain was retrieved from a study of CD8 T cells in ankylosing spondylitis. Overall study results and limits: Reportedly, matched ankylosing spondylitis synovial fluid was significantly enriched for disease-linked clones.

TCRdb used MiXCR to reprocess the 5' RACE reads, holding one entry per CDR3 protein. The data contain 100,000 to 150,000 distinct CDR3 sequences, about a tenth of them singletons. In this sample, this clonotype turned up many times. Its antigen remains unidentified. The CDR3 spans 19 residues. Losses at the gene ends were 0 bases for V and 1 base for J; bases not matched to a gene: 13. Germline values: CDR1 DFQATT, CDR2 SNEGSKA (reference sequence). The material sequenced was blood, either unsorted or a sorted T cell fraction (not recorded which). The rearrangement links TRBV20-1 to TRBJ2-1; 9 nucleotides agree with TRBD2. This receptor was taken from a male donor with ankylosing spondylitis or in good health (not recorded which). CDR3 residues: CSARDPLAGSSSSYNEQFF. The CDR3 nucleotides read TGCAGTGCTAGAGATCCCCTAGCGGGAAGCAGTAGTTCCTACAATGAGCAGTTCTTC.